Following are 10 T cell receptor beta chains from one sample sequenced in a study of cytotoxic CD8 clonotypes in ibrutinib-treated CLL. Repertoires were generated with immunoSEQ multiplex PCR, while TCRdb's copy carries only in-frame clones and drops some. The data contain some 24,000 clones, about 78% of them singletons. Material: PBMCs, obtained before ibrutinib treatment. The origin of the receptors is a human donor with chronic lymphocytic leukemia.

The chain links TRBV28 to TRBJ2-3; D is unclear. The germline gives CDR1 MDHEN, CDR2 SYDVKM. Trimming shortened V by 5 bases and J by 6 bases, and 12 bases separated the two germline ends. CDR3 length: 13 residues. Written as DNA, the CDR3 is TGTGCCAGCAGTCGGATAAGTGCGGATACGCAGTATTTT. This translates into CASSRISADTQYF. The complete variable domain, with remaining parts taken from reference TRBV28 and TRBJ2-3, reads DVKVTQSSRYLVKRTGEKVFLECVQDMDHENMFWYRQDPGLGLRLIYFSYDVKMKEKGDIPEGYSVSREKKERFSLILESASTNQTSMYLCASSRISADTQYFGPGTRLTVL.

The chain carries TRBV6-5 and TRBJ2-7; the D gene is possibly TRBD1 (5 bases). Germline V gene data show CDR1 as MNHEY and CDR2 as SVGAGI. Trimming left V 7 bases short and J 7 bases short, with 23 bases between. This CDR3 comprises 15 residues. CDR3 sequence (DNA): TGTGCCAGCACCCTGCGAGCCCCAGGGTTGGGGGAGCAGTACTTC. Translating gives CASTLRAPGLGEQYF.

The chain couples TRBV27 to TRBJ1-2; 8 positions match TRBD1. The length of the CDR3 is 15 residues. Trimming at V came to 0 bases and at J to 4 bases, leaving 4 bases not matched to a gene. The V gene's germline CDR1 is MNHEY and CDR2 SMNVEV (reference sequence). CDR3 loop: CASSLSSQGAYGYTF. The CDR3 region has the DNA TGTGCCAGCAGTTTATCGTCTCAGGGGGCCTATGGCTACACCTTC.

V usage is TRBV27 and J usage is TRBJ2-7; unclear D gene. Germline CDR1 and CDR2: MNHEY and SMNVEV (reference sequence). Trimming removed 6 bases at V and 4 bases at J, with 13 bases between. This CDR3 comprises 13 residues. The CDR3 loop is CASSIGTRYEQYF. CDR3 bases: TGTGCCAGCAGCATTGGCACCAGGTACGAGCAGTACTTC.

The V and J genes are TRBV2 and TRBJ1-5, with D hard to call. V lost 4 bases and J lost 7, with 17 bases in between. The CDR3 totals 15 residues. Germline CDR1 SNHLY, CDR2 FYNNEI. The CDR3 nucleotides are TGTGCCAGCAGTGGAGCCCGCGAAACTGGACAGCCCCAGCATTTT. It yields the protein CASSGARETGQPQHF.

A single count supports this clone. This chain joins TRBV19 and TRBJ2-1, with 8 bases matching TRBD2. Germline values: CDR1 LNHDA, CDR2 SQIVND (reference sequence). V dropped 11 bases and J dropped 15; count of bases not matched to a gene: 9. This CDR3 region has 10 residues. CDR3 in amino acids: CAGTGTSLFF. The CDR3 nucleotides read TGTGCCGGGACCGGGACTAGTCTGTTCTTC.

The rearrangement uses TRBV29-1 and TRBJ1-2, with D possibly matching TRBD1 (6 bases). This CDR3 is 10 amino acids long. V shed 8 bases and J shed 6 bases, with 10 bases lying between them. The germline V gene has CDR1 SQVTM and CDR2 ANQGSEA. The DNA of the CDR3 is TGCAGCTCCCAGGGGAATGGCTACACCTTC. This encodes CSSQGNGYTF.

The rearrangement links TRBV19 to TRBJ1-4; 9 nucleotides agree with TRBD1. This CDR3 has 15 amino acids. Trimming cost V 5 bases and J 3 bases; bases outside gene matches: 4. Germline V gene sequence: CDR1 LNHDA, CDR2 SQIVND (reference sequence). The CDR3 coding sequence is TGTGCCAGTAGTTCCACAGGGGGCCCTAATGAAAAACTGTTTTTT. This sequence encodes CASSSTGGPNEKLFF.

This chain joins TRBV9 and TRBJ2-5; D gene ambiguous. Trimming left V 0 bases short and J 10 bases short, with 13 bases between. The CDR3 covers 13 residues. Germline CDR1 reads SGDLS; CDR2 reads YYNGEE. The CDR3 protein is CASSVEGRSDQYF. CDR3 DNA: TGTGCCAGCAGCGTAGAGGGCCGGTCAGACCAGTACTTC.

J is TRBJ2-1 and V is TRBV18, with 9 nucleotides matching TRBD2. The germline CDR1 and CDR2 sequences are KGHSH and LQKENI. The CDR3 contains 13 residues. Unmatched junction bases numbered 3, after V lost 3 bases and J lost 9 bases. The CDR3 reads CASSPGLAIEQFF. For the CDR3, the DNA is TGTGCCAGCTCACCCGGACTAGCGATTGAGCAGTTCTTC.